This entry describes one T cell receptor beta chain. The specificity of this receptor is unknown. Per-base quality was not reported, and no clone a single base away is much larger than it. Whole blood was collected in K2EDTA tubes by collaborating institutions according to the institutions' own protocols. For TCRbeta analysis, collaborators shipped samples in one of three forms: frozen whole blood, isolated PBMCs, or DNA extracted from either of those sample types. CDR1 and CDR2, per the germline V gene, are MNHEY and SVGAGI. Trimming accounts for 4 bases at V and 3 bases at J, while the number of junction bases matched to no gene is 4. The CDR3 holds 15 amino acids from the cysteine to the phenylalanine. The only DNA kept is the CDR3, 45 bases in frame from the first base. TCRbeta CDR3 regions were amplified from genomic DNA by means of the immunoSEQ Assay, a bias-controlled multiplex PCR. Under the source paper's analysis protocol: The number of nucleated cells in each sample was estimated by amplification of reference gene primers within the assay. To quantify the absolute abundance of each unique TCRbeta CDR3 rearrangement, sequence reads were collapsed and filtered. For each sample, productive Simpson clonality was calculated by taking the square root of Simpson's diversity index across productive rearrangements. Imported from immuneACCESS, the table was reduced by TCRdb to in-frame sequences with V and J called. These copies leave out some clones; in studies compared against another copy, an unresolved V gene accounts for under half, and the cause of the remainder is not known. V and J calls and clone size are copied from that table; D and trimming were computed from the DNA. The sample has 120,000 or so clones on record, 70% to 80% of them singletons. The ten largest clonotypes hold 25% of the sample.

The sample originates from a study of blood T cell repertoires in COVID-19 (dated by TCRdb to the early 2020s). For context, the study as a whole: The collaborator samples originated in the United States, Italy and Spain and spanned the acute and convalescent phases of COVID-19. The prospective study material was composed of cDNA or gDNA derived from T cells, B-cell-depleted T cells, or PBMCs. Deeply sampled blood TCRbeta repertoires from subjects exposed to, actively infected with, or recovered from COVID-19 were included in the dataset. A freely available public database, intended as a resource for researchers studying the immune response to SARS-CoV-2, is where the repertoires were released. The samples were drawn from two sources: the first 160 participants of the ongoing ImmuneRACE study, and some 1,300 subjects contributed by 6 global collaborators. A de-identified subject ID, COVID-19 status, age in years and sex were almost always included in the sample metadata. Where HLA class I and class II types were available, the types were taken from metadata supplied by the sample provider, not from assay-based typing. The paper as a whole reports these results and caveats: Clinical and demographic metadata were provided uncurated, with the amount varying by source and participant.

The sample consisted of peripheral blood. The V gene is TRBV6-5 and the J gene is TRBJ1-5; 9 middle bases align to TRBD1. This sequence originates from a human donor in a cohort sampled during active COVID-19. The nucleotides are TGTGCCAGCAGTTCGGGGACAGGGAACAATCAGCCCCAGCATTTT. The resulting protein is CASSSGTGNNQPQHF.